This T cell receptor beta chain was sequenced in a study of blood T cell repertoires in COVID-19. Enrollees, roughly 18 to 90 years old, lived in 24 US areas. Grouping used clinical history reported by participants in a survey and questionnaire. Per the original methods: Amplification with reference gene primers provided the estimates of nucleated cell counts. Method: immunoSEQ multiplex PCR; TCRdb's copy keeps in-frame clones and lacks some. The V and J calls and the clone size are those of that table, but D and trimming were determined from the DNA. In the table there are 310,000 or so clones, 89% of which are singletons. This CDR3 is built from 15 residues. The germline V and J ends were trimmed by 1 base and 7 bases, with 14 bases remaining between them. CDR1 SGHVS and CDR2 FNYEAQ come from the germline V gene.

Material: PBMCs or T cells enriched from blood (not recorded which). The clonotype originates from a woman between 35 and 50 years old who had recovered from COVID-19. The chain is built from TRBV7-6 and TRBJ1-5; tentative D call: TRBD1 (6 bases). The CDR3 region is CASSLDPGEGQPQHF. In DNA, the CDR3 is TGTGCCAGCAGCTTAGATCCAGGGGAGGGGCAGCCCCAGCATTTT.